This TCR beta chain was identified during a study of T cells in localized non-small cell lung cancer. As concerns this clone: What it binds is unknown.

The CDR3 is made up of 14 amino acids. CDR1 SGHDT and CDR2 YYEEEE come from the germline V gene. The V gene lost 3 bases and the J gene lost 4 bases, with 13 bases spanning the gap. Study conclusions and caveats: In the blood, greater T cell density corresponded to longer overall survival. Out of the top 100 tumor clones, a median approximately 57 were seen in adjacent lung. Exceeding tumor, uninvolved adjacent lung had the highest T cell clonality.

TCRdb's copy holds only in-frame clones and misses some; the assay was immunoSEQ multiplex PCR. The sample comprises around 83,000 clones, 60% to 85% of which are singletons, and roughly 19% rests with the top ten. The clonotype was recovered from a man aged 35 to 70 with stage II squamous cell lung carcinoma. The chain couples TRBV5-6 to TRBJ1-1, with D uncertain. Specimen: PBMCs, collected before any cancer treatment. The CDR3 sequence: CASSSALLGTEAFF. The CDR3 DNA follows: TGTGCCAGCAGCTCTGCACTTTTAGGCACTGAAGCTTTCTTT.